This T cell receptor beta chain was identified during a study of shared clonotypes between healthy human individuals. Study-level background: Donors, aged 18 to 49, were a couple of women and three men.

Naivety among CD8 cells was defined by CD45RO negativity and positive CCR7 selection, thereby excluding terminally differentiated effector memory CD45RA+ cells. J was trimmed by 0 bases and V by 5 bases; bases with no gene match: 5. This CDR3 has 16 residues. Germline V lookup: CDR1 MNHEY, CDR2 SMNVEV (reference sequence). Each sorted subset replicate got 200 ng genomic DNA, 25,000 to 30,000 genomes. Authors' analysis steps: For the immunoSEQ data, sequences were junction-only without quality scores, so filtering differed. Here immunoSEQ multiplex PCR was the method, and the copy in TCRdb shows in-frame clones only, minus some. D and trimming come from the DNA, and the V and J calls and clone size come from that table. The data show millions of clones, about 94% seen once.

The V gene is TRBV27, the J gene TRBJ2-2, with 8 bases lining up with TRBD1. Sequenced: naive CD8+ T cells sorted from blood. This TCR was sampled from a man in his late teens or twenties in good health. The DNA of the CDR3 is TGTGCCAGCAGTCCCAGGACAGGGACGAACACCGGGGAGCTGTTTTTT. It codes for CASSPRTGTNTGELFF.